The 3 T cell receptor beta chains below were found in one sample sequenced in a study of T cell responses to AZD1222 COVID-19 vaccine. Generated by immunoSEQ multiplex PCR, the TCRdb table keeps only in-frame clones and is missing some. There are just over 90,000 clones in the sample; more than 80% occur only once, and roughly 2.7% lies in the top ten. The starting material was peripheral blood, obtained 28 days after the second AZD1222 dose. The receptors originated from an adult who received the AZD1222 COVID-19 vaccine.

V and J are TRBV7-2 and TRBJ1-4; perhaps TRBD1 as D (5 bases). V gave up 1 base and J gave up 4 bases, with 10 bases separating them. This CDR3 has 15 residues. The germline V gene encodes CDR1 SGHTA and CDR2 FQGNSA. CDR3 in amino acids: CASSLVGVVNEKLFF. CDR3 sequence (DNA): TGTGCCAGCAGCTTAGTGGGGGTGGTTAATGAAAAACTGTTTTTT.

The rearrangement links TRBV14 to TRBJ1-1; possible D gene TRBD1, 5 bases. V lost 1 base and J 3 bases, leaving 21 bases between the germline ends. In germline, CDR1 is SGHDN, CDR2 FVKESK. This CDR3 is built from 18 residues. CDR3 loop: CASSQVWGRGNGDTEAFF. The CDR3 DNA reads TGTGCCAGCAGCCAAGTGTGGGGCAGAGGGAACGGAGACACTGAAGCTTTCTTT.

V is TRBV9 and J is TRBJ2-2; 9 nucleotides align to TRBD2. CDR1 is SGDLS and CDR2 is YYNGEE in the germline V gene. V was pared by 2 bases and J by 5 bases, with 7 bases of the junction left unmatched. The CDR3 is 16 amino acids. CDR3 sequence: CASSVGREGETGELFF. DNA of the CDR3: TGTGCCAGCAGCGTTGGGCGGGAGGGCGAAACCGGGGAGCTGTTTTTT.